This T cell receptor (beta chain) was observed in a study of T-cell reconstitution after alpha-beta-depleted transplantation in children. Study-wide points: Diversity and T-cell counts at one year after transplant derived mostly from new T cells.

Trimming removed 4 bases from V and 4 bases from J; junction bases left unmatched: 11. The CDR3 covers 16 residues. The V gene's germline CDR1 is SGHTA and CDR2 FQGNSA. This clonotype was counted at least ten times. Its matching antigen is unknown. Unique molecular identifiers were incorporated into the prepared TCRbeta library. From the PCR reads, TCRdb called clonotypes with MiXCR, one entry per CDR3 protein. The table includes approximately 500,000 distinct CDR3 sequences, roughly 10% detected once. The material sequenced was PBMCs, taken before TCRalphabeta/CD19-depleted stem cell transplant. The clonotype comes from a child under 10 years old with inherited bone marrow failure, due to receive a stem cell transplant. The chain combines TRBV7-2 with TRBJ2-5, with 8 bases fitting TRBD1. This chain's CDR3 is CASSSGDRGPGETQYF. The CDR3 coding sequence is TGTGCCAGCAGCTCCGGAGACAGGGGCCCCGGAGAGACCCAGTACTTC.